The 32 T cell receptor beta chains given below trace back to one sample, sequenced in a study of shared clonotypes between healthy human individuals. It was CD45RO-negative cells, positively selected for CCR7, that made up naive CD8 cells, with terminally differentiated effector memory CD45RA+ cells excluded. Profiling relied on immunoSEQ multiplex PCR, and the TCRdb table lists in-frame clones only, not all of them. Seen here are around 2,000,000 clones, about 95% observed once, and the top ten hold less than 1.5%. Material for sequencing was naive CD8+ T cells sorted from blood. These receptors were taken from a young man in good health.

Details on this clone: The junction differs from germline at one of its ends, possibly a read error. The chain recombines TRBV7-7 with TRBJ2-1; TRBD1 aligns across 9 bases. The CDR3 length is 16 residues. CDR1 SSHAT and CDR2 FNYEAQ come from the germline V gene (reference sequence). CDR3 DNA sequence: TGTGCTAGCAGCTTAGACTCCGGGACAGGGCACAATGAGCAGTTCTTC. Amino acid sequence: CASSLDSGTGHNEQFF.

The rearrangement links TRBV30 to TRBJ2-1; TRBD2 matches at 9 bases. Trimming at V came to 4 bases and at J to 6 bases, leaving 7 bases not matched to a gene. From germline, CDR1 is GTSNPN and CDR2 SVGIG (reference sequence). The CDR3 runs 14 residues. CDR3 protein: CAWTTGLAVNEQFF. In DNA form, the CDR3 reads TGTGCCTGGACAACGGGACTAGCCGTCAATGAGCAGTTCTTC.

This chain uses TRBV13 with TRBJ2-7, with D uncertain. Germline assignment: CDR1 PRHDT and CDR2 FYEKMQ (reference sequence). CDR3 length: 14 residues. V lost 5 bases, J lost 4 bases, and 15 bases lay in between. As DNA, the CDR3 is TGTGCCAGCAGCCCCTCGGACCTACTATACGAGCAGTACTTC. This translates into CASSPSDLLYEQYF.

V and J are TRBV30 and TRBJ1-5; D ambiguous. This CDR3 has 15 amino acids. Germline V lookup: CDR1 GTSNPN, CDR2 SVGIG (reference sequence). V shed 0 bases and J shed 5 bases, with 14 bases lying between them. CDR3 sequence reads: CAWSVGVLSDQPQHF. CDR3 nucleotide sequence: TGTGCCTGGAGTGTAGGAGTTTTGTCGGATCAGCCCCAGCATTTT. Filled out from reference TRBV30 and TRBJ1-5, the complete variable domain reads SQTIHQWPATLVQPVGSPLSLECTVEGTSNPNLYWYRQAAGRGLQLLFYSVGIGQISSEVPQNLSASRPQDRQFILSSKKLLLSDSGFYLCAWSVGVLSDQPQHFGDGTRLSIL.

V gene TRBV7-9 combines with J gene TRBJ2-7; 7 positions match TRBD1. CDR3 length: 15 residues. V gave up 6 bases and J gave up 7 bases; unmatched junction bases: 15. The germline CDR1 and CDR2 sequences are SEHNR and FQNEAQ (reference sequence). This CDR3 reads CASRPTGTAVSEQYF. In DNA, the CDR3 is TGTGCCAGCAGACCAACCGGGACAGCCGTCTCTGAGCAGTACTTC.

The chain recombines TRBV9 with TRBJ1-6, with D uncertain. Germline values: CDR1 SGDLS, CDR2 YYNGEE. The CDR3 extends over 13 amino acids. Trimming removed 5 bases from V and 7 bases from J, with 10 bases in between. DNA of the CDR3: TGTGCCAGCAGTTCTCCCTTCAATTCACCCCTCCACTTT. Its protein product is CASSSPFNSPLHF. Full variable domain (missing parts from reference TRBV9 and TRBJ1-6): DSGVTQTPKHLITATGQRVTLRCSPRSGDLSVYWYQQSLDQGLQFLIQYYNGEERAKGNILERFSAQQFPDLHSELNLSSLELGDSALYFCASSSPFNSPLHFGNGTRLTVT.

The chain recombines TRBV9 with TRBJ2-3; D ambiguous. Trimming shortened V by 0 bases and J by 1 base, and 15 bases separated the two germline ends. The CDR3 is 17 residues long. Germline CDR1 and CDR2: SGDLS and YYNGEE. CDR3 bases: TGTGCCAGCAGCGTAGTATTCGAGATTGGGGGCACAGATACGCAGTATTTT. Protein: CASSVVFEIGGTDTQYF.

The chain combines TRBV5-4 with TRBJ2-7; 11 positions match TRBD2. Germline V gene lookup returns CDR1 SGHNT and CDR2 YYREEE (reference sequence). After removal of 2 bases from V and 5 bases from J, the junction contained 3 bases not matched to a gene. CDR3 length: 14 residues. In DNA form, the CDR3 reads TGTGCCAGCAGCTTTAGCGGGGGGGACCACGAGCAGTACTTC. This gives the protein CASSFSGGDHEQYF.

This clone was recorded once. The same CDR3 arises from other DNA sequences in this sample as well. CDR3 nucleotides: TGTGCCAGCAGTTTGACAGGGGTGGACGAGCAGTACTTC. Translation: CASSLTGVDEQYF. The chain has TRBV27 and TRBJ2-7, with 8 positions matching TRBD1. V lost 3 bases to trimming and J lost 5 bases; unmatched junction nucleotides: 3. Looked up from germline, CDR1 is MNHEY and CDR2 is SMNVEV (reference sequence). CDR3 size: 13 residues.

The rearrangement joins TRBV9 to TRBJ2-3; TRBD1 or TRBD2 may be the D gene (6 bases each). Germline V gene sequence: CDR1 SGDLS, CDR2 YYNGEE. The V end lost 2 bases, the J end lost 4 bases, and 14 bases lay between the germline ends. The CDR3 sequence is 15 residues long. CDR3 DNA: TGTGCCAGCAGCGTTGAACCCGGGGGCCCAGATACGCAGTATTTT. Protein product: CASSVEPGGPDTQYF.

The CDR3 DNA reads as TGTGCCAGCAGTTTAATGCAGGGGTCTAGCGAGCAGTACTTC. It is translated as CASSLMQGSSEQYF. The chain employs TRBV27 and TRBJ2-7, with D possibly TRBD1 on 6 matching bases. V lost 2 bases to trimming and J lost 6 bases, with 14 bases between them. The CDR3 runs to 14 residues. Germline-derived CDR1 and CDR2 are MNHEY and SMNVEV (reference sequence).

A single count supports this clone. The genes are TRBV30 and TRBJ2-3; D is unclear. The CDR3 sequence is 12 residues long. V was shortened by 0 bases and J by 3 bases, with 4 bases between the two germline ends. Looked up from germline, CDR1 is GTSNPN and CDR2 is SVGIG (reference sequence). CDR3 sequence (DNA): TGTGCCTGGAGTGTACCGACAGATACGCAGTATTTT. This sequence encodes CAWSVPTDTQYF.

This chain joins TRBV7-2 and TRBJ2-7, with 12 bases fitting TRBD2. CDR1 and CDR2 (germline): SGHTA, FQGNSA. This CDR3 comprises 16 residues. With 5 bases clipped from V and 0 bases from J, the junction kept 5 bases outside the gene matches. CDR3 in amino acids: CASSPTSGRLSYEQYF. The CDR3 DNA reads TGTGCCAGCAGCCCAACTAGCGGGAGGCTCTCCTACGAGCAGTACTTC. Variable domain in full (rest from reference TRBV7-2 and TRBJ2-7): GAGVSQSPSNKVTEKGKDVELRCDPISGHTALYWYRQSLGQGLEFLIYFQGNSAPDKSGLPSDRFSAERTGGSVSTLTIQRTQQEDSAVYLCASSPTSGRLSYEQYFGPGTRLTVT.

The J gene is TRBJ2-7, the V gene TRBV6-6; D perhaps matches TRBD1 (5 bases). The V end was cut by 0 bases, the J end by 3 bases, with 12 bases between. Germline V gives CDR1 MNHNY, CDR2 SVGAGI (reference sequence). CDR3 length equals 15 residues. DNA of the CDR3: TGTGCCAGCAGTTACTCGATATCAGGGTACTACGAGCAGTACTTC. Translated, it gives CASSYSISGYYEQYF.

This chain connects TRBV7-9 to TRBJ2-5; 8 bases are shared with TRBD2. Germline lookup yields CDR1 SEHNR and CDR2 FQNEAQ (reference sequence). The CDR3 loop spans 13 amino acids. Trimming cost V 5 bases and J 3 bases; bases outside gene matches: 2. In DNA form, the CDR3 reads TGTGCCAGCAGCAAGACTAGCGAAGAGACCCAGTACTTC. It translates to CASSKTSEETQYF. The full variable domain, rest sourced from reference TRBV7-9 and TRBJ2-5, is DTGVSQNPRHKITKRGQNVTFRCDPISEHNRLYWYRQTLGQGPEFLTYFQNEAQLEKSRLLSDRFSAERPKGSFSTLEIQRTEQGDSAMYLCASSKTSEETQYFGPGTRLLVL.

A note on this clone: Different DNA sequences within this sample yield the same CDR3. V usage is TRBV4-1 and J usage is TRBJ1-1; D gene uncertain. This CDR3 contains 13 residues. The germline V gene encodes CDR1 MGHRA and CDR2 YSYEKL. V lost 1 base and J 2 bases, leaving 5 bases between the germline ends. The CDR3 loop is CASSQGVNTEAFF. CDR3 nucleotides: TGCGCCAGCAGCCAAGGGGTTAACACTGAAGCTTTCTTT.

As for this clone: Other DNA sequences in this specimen translate into the identical CDR3. The rearrangement uses TRBV5-6 and TRBJ2-7; maybe TRBD1 (6 bases). The CDR3 has 13 amino acids. The V and J ends lost 4 bases and 4 bases respectively, with 12 bases between them. Germline V gene lookup returns CDR1 SGHDT and CDR2 YYEEEE. CDR3 in DNA: TGTGCCAGCAGCCTCGGGACACCATACGAGCAGTACTTC. Translating it yields CASSLGTPYEQYF.

CDR3 loop: CASSIGGLLEQYF. DNA for the CDR3: TGTGCCAGTAGTATAGGCGGGCTCCTCGAGCAGTACTTC. The chain combines TRBV19 with TRBJ2-7, with TRBD2 as a possible D gene (5 bases). The CDR3 extends over 13 amino acids. CDR1 and CDR2 (germline): LNHDA, SQIVND (reference sequence). V was clipped by 1 base and J by 6 bases, with 10 bases between them.

This clone was detected once. CDR3 coding DNA: TGCGCCAGCAGCTCGGAGGGGAATTTCCAAGAGACCCAGTACTTC. Protein sequence: CASSSEGNFQETQYF. The rearrangement uses TRBV5-1 and TRBJ2-5; perhaps TRBD2 as D (6 bases). The length of the CDR3 is 15 residues. The germline V and J ends were trimmed by 3 bases and 1 base, with 13 bases remaining between them. The germline V gene encodes CDR1 SGHRS and CDR2 YFSETQ.

The rearrangement uses TRBV5-7 and TRBJ2-7, with TRBD1 matching 8 bases. TRBV5-7 is known as an ORF, though its function is uncertain. With 4 bases clipped from V and 2 bases from J, the junction kept 5 bases outside the gene matches. The CDR3 runs to 14 residues. The CDR3 loop reads CASSPWGQAYEQYF. CDR3 nucleotide sequence: TGTGCCAGCAGCCCCTGGGGACAGGCCTACGAGCAGTACTTC.

This chain uses TRBV7-6 with TRBJ2-2, with D possibly matching TRBD2 (6 bases). The CDR3 sequence is 17 residues long. CDR1 SGHVS and CDR2 FNYEAQ come from the germline V gene. Deletions cut 3 bases from V and 2 bases from J, with 16 bases between. DNA of the CDR3: TGTGCCAGCAGCTTCAGCCTTGCGGGAACCAACACCGGGGAGCTGTTTTTT. It encodes CASSFSLAGTNTGELFF.

This chain uses TRBV30 with TRBJ2-1; 11 positions agree with TRBD2. V lost 1 base, J lost 8 bases, and 13 bases stayed unmatched. CDR3 length: 17 amino acids. CDR1 and CDR2 (germline): GTSNPN, SVGIG (reference sequence). CDR3 sequence reads: CAWSGDSGRASSDEQFF. CDR3 DNA: TGTGCCTGGAGTGGGGATAGCGGGAGGGCCTCGAGCGATGAGCAGTTCTTC.

This chain uses TRBV6-6 with TRBJ1-1; D is uncertain. V gave up 3 bases and J gave up 8 bases, with 22 bases separating them. This CDR3 is built from 16 residues. Per the germline V gene, CDR1 is MNHNY and CDR2 is SVGAGI (reference sequence). The CDR3 sequence: CASSYWAAEGFAEAFF. DNA of the CDR3: TGTGCCAGCAGTTATTGGGCGGCAGAGGGTTTCGCCGAAGCTTTCTTT.

V is TRBV7-9 and J is TRBJ2-7; 7 bases are shared with TRBD1. Trimming removed 7 bases from V and 2 bases from J; junction bases left unmatched: 8. This CDR3 has 14 amino acids. Germline CDR1 is SEHNR and CDR2 is FQNEAQ (reference sequence). CDR3 bases: TGTGCCAGCACCGACAGGGCGACGGCCTACGAGCAGTACTTC. The encoded protein is CASTDRATAYEQYF. The variable domain in full, completed from reference TRBV7-9 and TRBJ2-7, reads DTGVSQNPRHKITKRGQNVTFRCDPISEHNRLYWYRQTLGQGPEFLTYFQNEAQLEKSRLLSDRFSAERPKGSFSTLEIQRTEQGDSAMYLCASTDRATAYEQYFGPGTRLTVT.

The CDR3 region has the DNA TGTGCCAGCAGTGTTCAAGGGCTTATCGGAGAGACCCAGTACTTC. Protein: CASSVQGLIGETQYF. This chain uses TRBV27 with TRBJ2-5; no firm D call. Germline V gene sequence: CDR1 MNHEY, CDR2 SMNVEV (reference sequence). This CDR3 is 15 amino acids long. The V end was cut by 5 bases, the J end by 4 bases, with 17 bases between.

This clone was detected only once. This chain uses TRBV9 with TRBJ2-5; 12 bases map to TRBD2. J gave up 4 bases and V 3 bases, and 1 base lay outside the gene matches. Germline assignment: CDR1 SGDLS and CDR2 YYNGEE. The CDR3 contains 14 residues. The CDR3 region is CASSASGGGETQYF. CDR3 nucleotides: TGTGCCAGCAGCGCTAGCGGGGGGGGAGAGACCCAGTACTTC.

This clone was seen a few times. J is TRBJ1-2 and V is TRBV2; 7 bases are shared with TRBD1. Germline trimming cut 6 bases from V and 1 base from J; bases unmatched to any gene: 2. CDR3 length: 13 amino acids. The germline V gene has CDR1 SNHLY and CDR2 FYNNEI. The CDR3 DNA follows: TGTGCCAGCAGGGGGGACAGTAACTATGGCTACACCTTC. It encodes CASRGDSNYGYTF.

The chain recombines TRBV4-1 with TRBJ2-5; 10 bases agree with TRBD1. With V trimmed by 4 bases and J by 1 base, 6 bases remained unmatched. CDR3 length: 16 amino acids. Germline lookup yields CDR1 MGHRA and CDR2 YSYEKL. CDR3 coding DNA: TGCGCCAGCAGCCCGGGACAGGGGACTTCCCAAGAGACCCAGTACTTC. This translates into CASSPGQGTSQETQYF.

V is TRBV19 and J is TRBJ1-2; D is perhaps TRBD1 (5 bases). The V end lost 8 bases, the J end lost 13 bases, and 20 bases lay between the germline ends. The CDR3 is made up of 12 amino acids. Germline-derived CDR1 and CDR2 are LNHDA and SQIVND (reference sequence). In DNA form, the CDR3 reads TGTGCCAGTTCCCTCGGTAGCAACGGGGGCACCTTC. Its protein product is CASSLGSNGGTF.

The chain joins TRBV5-4 to TRBJ2-5; D remains ambiguous. The CDR3 consists of 14 residues. Trimming cost V 2 bases and J 4 bases, with 12 bases left between them. Germline V gene lookup returns CDR1 SGHNT and CDR2 YYREEE (reference sequence). Here the CDR3 DNA reads TGTGCCAGCAGCTTTTTGGCCATCGGAGAGACCCAGTACTTC. This codes for CASSFLAIGETQYF.

The CDR3 DNA reads TGTGCCAGCAGTGAAGCGGGGGCCGCGCGGGGCCCAATTCTTTTTGAGCAGTTCTTC. This encodes CASSEAGAARGPILFEQFF. This chain joins TRBV2 and TRBJ2-1; perhaps D is TRBD1 or TRBD2 (6 bases each). From germline, CDR1 is SNHLY and CDR2 FYNNEI. Trimming pared 0 bases from V and 9 bases from J, leaving 27 bases between. This CDR3 region has 19 residues.

This chain links TRBV28 with TRBJ2-3, with 10 bases identical to TRBD2. There are 15 residues in the CDR3. Germline V gene data show CDR1 as MDHEN and CDR2 as SYDVKM. With 4 bases clipped from V and 4 bases from J, the junction kept 5 bases outside the gene matches. DNA for the CDR3: TGTGCCAGCAGTTCAGGACTAGCGGCTGCAGATACGCAGTATTTT. Protein sequence: CASSSGLAAADTQYF. Full variable domain (remainder filled in from reference TRBV28 and TRBJ2-3): DVKVTQSSRYLVKRTGEKVFLECVQDMDHENMFWYRQDPGLGLRLIYFSYDVKMKEKGDIPEGYSVSREKKERFSLILESASTNQTSMYLCASSSGLAAADTQYFGPGTRLTVL.